The rows below give T cell receptor beta chains drawn from one sample of a study of cytomegalovirus exposure and HLA in healthy donors. The method was immunoSEQ multiplex PCR; TCRdb's version includes in-frame clones alone and lacks a portion of them. The top ten clones hold 7% of a sample with under 200,000 clones, approximately 81% of them seen once. Sequenced sample: PBMCs. These receptors originate from a woman aged 25 to 39 in good health and CMV-seropositive. Both conserved end residues are part of each CDR3. Fields, in order: D gene, clone size, V gene, J gene, CDR3 DNA, CDR3 protein. The D gene is left open where the match is weak. Some rows have no size entry. The others give once, few or many, or a class for an expanded clone.

TRBD2	.	TRBV7-9	TRBJ2-1	TGTGCCAGCAGCTTAAGCCTAGCGGGGACCTACAATGAGCAGTTCTTC	CASSLSLAGTYNEQFF
.	once	TRBV6-6	TRBJ1-5	TGTGCCAGCAGTCACCCGTCCGGGGGGAGGTATCAGCCCCAGCATTTT	CASSHPSGGRYQPQHF
TRBD1	.	TRBV5-1	TRBJ1-1	TGCGCCAGTACTATGGACAGGAGCTACACTGAAGCTTTCTTT	CASTMDRSYTEAFF
TRBD2	.	TRBV4-2	TRBJ2-5	TGTGCCAGCAGCCATATAATAGCGGGGGGGCAGGAGACCCAGTACTTC	CASSHIIAGGQETQYF
.	.	TRBV11-3	TRBJ1-4	TGTGCCAGCAGCTTCCTTAGAGTGGATGAAAAACTGTTTTTT	CASSFLRVDEKLFF
TRBD2	.	TRBV11-2	TRBJ2-1	TGTGCCAGCAGCTTGGGGGGGAACCCCTACAATGAGCAGTTCTTC	CASSLGGNPYNEQFF
.	.	TRBV15	TRBJ1-2	TGTGCCACCAGCGCCAGCTATGGCTACACCTTC	CATSASYGYTF
TRBD1	.	TRBV2	TRBJ1-1	TGTGCCAGCAGTCTGAGACAGGGTTGGAGTGAAGCTTTCTTT	CASSLRQGWSEAFF
.	.	TRBV5-1	TRBJ1-3	TGCGCCAGCAGCCTTGGGACATACTCTGGAAACACCATATATTTT	CASSLGTYSGNTIYF
TRBD1	.	TRBV4-3	TRBJ1-4	TGCGCCAGCAGCCAAGCCGGACAGGGCGGGGAACTGTTTTTT	CASSQAGQGGELFF
.	few	TRBV15	TRBJ2-3	TGTGCCACCAGCATTTCAGGGGCAGATACGCAGTATTTT	CATSISGADTQYF
.	.	TRBV30	TRBJ1-2	TGTGCCTGGAGTCGGGACATCAATAACTATGGCTACACCTTC	CAWSRDINNYGYTF
.	once	TRBV5-6	TRBJ2-2	TGTGCCAGCAGCTCCTCGACCCGACACAACACCGGGGAGCTGTTTTTT	CASSSSTRHNTGELFF
TRBD1	.	TRBV7-6	TRBJ1-6	TGTGCCAGCAGCTTAGAGTGGACAGGCATGAATTCACCCCTCCACTTT	CASSLEWTGMNSPLHF
.	.	TRBV5-1	TRBJ1-1	TGCGCCAGCAGCTTGGATGGTCGCTTAGGGGACACTGAAGCTTTCTTT	CASSLDGRLGDTEAFF
TRBD2	once	TRBV27	TRBJ2-1	TGTGCCAGCAGCCCTAATTACGGTAGCGGGGGAGGGACCTACAATGAGCAGTTCTTC	CASSPNYGSGGGTYNEQFF
.	.	TRBV28	TRBJ1-4	TGTGCCAGCAGGGACCCGGGACAACTATATGAAAAACTGTTTTTT	CASRDPGQLYEKLFF
TRBD1	.	TRBV5-1	TRBJ1-2	TGCGCCAGCAGCTCGACCTCGACAGGGGACGCGGATGGCTACACCTTC	CASSSTSTGDADGYTF
.	once	TRBV6-6	TRBJ1-6	TGTGCCAGCAAGATACGGGGGGGGAATTCACCCCTCCACTTT	CASKIRGGNSPLHF
.	once	TRBV5-1	TRBJ2-5	TGCGCCAGCAGCCCACCAATGGGAGCAGATAGAGAGACCCAGTACTTC	CASSPPMGADRETQYF
.	few	TRBV27	TRBJ2-7	TGTGCCAGCAGTCCGGACACCTACGAGCAGTACTTC	CASSPDTYEQYF
.	few	TRBV7-9	TRBJ1-1	TGTGCCAGCAGCTCCGACTGGAAGGGGACTGAAGCTTTCTTT	CASSSDWKGTEAFF
.	.	TRBV15	TRBJ1-2	TGTGCCACCAGGCCGGCAGGGCTAAACTATGGCTACACCTTC	CATRPAGLNYGYTF
.	.	TRBV11-2	TRBJ1-6	TGTGCCAGCAGCTTAGACCTAAACTATAATTCACCCCTCCACTTT	CASSLDLNYNSPLHF
.	.	TRBV7-2	TRBJ1-1	TGTGCCAGCAGTCCGCGGGGACGGGGCGCTGAAGCTTTCTTT	CASSPRGRGAEAFF
.	.	TRBV2	TRBJ2-3	TGTGCCAGCACTAGCTACCCAGATACGCAGTATTTT	CASTSYPDTQYF
TRBD2	.	TRBV9	TRBJ2-3	TGTGCCAGCAGCGTAAGACTAGCGGGGGAGGATACGCAGTATTTT	CASSVRLAGEDTQYF
.	.	TRBV4-3	TRBJ2-7	TGCGCCAGCAGCCAAGGGACTGCAAGCTCCTACGAGCAGTACTTC	CASSQGTASSYEQYF